This TCR beta chain was retrieved from a study of T cells after posttransplantation cyclophosphamide (dated by TCRdb to about 2016). Notes on the research overall: The study tracked T cell repertoire reconstitution by TRB sequencing after myeloablative bone marrow transplantation using posttransplantation cyclophosphamide as GVHD prophylaxis. Blood from every one of the 30 to 40 PTCy patients who had 1-year posttransplant specimens underwent TRB sequencing. TRB sequencing was also done on up to roughly 3 additional blood samples from 2 to 5.2 years after transplant in 3 patients, and on pretransplant blood from 4 patients. Because TRA and TRB clonality correlated tightly in fewer than 10 samples, the subsequent TCR analyses were limited to TRB only. Samples from approximately 37 PTCy-treated patients, along with samples from roughly 15 of their related bone marrow donors, underwent antigen receptor sequencing. Public TRB sequences were queried against a database of over 3,000 sequences associated with responses to pathogens, tumor antigens, self-antigens and alloantigens.

Related bone marrow donors provided peripheral blood samples on the day of marrow donation. Peripheral blood and bone marrow mononuclear cells were isolated by Ficoll-Hypaque density centrifugation and cryopreserved. CD4+ and CD8+ T cells, including naive and memory subsets, were sorted by FACS using a FACSAria II. Genomic DNA was the input for TRB sequencing, which was run either with the immunoSEQ assay at survey resolution or with the hsTCRB kit. In the source study's methods: The immunoSEQ software handled initial read processing, and the LymphoSeq R package was used for repertoire analyses. Clonality was computed as 1 minus normalized Shannon entropy, and a Gini coefficient was also calculated for each TRB dataset. To infer phenotypes in unsorted samples, TRB sequences from sorted subsets of the recipient or donor were mapped onto unsorted samples from the same recipient. Held by TCRdb, this immuneACCESS table contains in-frame sequences only and omits some clones. Under half of the omission traces to an unresolved V gene where checked; the cause of the rest is unknown. That table supplies the V and J calls and clone size; D and trimming were determined from the DNA. In all, the sample holds 20,000 to 25,000 clones, and roughly 70% of those were seen once. The ten top clones hold 0.6% to 0.8% of the sample.

What the work shows at the level of the full study, not this receptor alone: Across fewer than 55 patients, TRB clonality was highly associated with recipient CMV seropositivity and CMV reactivation, and PTCy diversity was similar to diversity in CNI/methotrexate controls. The TRB repertoires of T cells infiltrating skin or the GI tract showed only limited overlap with the TRB repertoires found in blood. Donor-recipient similarity was low at 1-2 months but rose over the first year, and later blood repertoires were often dominated by donor CD8+ memory clones.

Details on this clone: Its cognate antigen has yet to be identified. No much larger clone exists at a distance of one base, and base qualities are not known.

According to the germline V gene, CDR1 reads MDHEN and CDR2 reads SYDVKM. The CDR3 starts with the cysteine, ends with the phenylalanine, and has 15 residues. The kept DNA is CDR3 alone, 45 bases in frame from the first base. V is trimmed back by 5 bases and J by 5 bases, and the junction contains 8 bases that no gene match accounts for. The receptor comes from an older woman in good health, CMV-negative, and a related stem cell transplant donor. This sequence uses TRBV28 and TRBJ2-1; 8 central bases correspond to TRBD2. Sequenced: memory CD4+ T cells sorted from PBMCs. The sequenced DNA is TGTGCCAGCAGTCCCAGCGGGAGACAGCACAATGAGCAGTTCTTC. It translates to CASSPSGRQHNEQFF.